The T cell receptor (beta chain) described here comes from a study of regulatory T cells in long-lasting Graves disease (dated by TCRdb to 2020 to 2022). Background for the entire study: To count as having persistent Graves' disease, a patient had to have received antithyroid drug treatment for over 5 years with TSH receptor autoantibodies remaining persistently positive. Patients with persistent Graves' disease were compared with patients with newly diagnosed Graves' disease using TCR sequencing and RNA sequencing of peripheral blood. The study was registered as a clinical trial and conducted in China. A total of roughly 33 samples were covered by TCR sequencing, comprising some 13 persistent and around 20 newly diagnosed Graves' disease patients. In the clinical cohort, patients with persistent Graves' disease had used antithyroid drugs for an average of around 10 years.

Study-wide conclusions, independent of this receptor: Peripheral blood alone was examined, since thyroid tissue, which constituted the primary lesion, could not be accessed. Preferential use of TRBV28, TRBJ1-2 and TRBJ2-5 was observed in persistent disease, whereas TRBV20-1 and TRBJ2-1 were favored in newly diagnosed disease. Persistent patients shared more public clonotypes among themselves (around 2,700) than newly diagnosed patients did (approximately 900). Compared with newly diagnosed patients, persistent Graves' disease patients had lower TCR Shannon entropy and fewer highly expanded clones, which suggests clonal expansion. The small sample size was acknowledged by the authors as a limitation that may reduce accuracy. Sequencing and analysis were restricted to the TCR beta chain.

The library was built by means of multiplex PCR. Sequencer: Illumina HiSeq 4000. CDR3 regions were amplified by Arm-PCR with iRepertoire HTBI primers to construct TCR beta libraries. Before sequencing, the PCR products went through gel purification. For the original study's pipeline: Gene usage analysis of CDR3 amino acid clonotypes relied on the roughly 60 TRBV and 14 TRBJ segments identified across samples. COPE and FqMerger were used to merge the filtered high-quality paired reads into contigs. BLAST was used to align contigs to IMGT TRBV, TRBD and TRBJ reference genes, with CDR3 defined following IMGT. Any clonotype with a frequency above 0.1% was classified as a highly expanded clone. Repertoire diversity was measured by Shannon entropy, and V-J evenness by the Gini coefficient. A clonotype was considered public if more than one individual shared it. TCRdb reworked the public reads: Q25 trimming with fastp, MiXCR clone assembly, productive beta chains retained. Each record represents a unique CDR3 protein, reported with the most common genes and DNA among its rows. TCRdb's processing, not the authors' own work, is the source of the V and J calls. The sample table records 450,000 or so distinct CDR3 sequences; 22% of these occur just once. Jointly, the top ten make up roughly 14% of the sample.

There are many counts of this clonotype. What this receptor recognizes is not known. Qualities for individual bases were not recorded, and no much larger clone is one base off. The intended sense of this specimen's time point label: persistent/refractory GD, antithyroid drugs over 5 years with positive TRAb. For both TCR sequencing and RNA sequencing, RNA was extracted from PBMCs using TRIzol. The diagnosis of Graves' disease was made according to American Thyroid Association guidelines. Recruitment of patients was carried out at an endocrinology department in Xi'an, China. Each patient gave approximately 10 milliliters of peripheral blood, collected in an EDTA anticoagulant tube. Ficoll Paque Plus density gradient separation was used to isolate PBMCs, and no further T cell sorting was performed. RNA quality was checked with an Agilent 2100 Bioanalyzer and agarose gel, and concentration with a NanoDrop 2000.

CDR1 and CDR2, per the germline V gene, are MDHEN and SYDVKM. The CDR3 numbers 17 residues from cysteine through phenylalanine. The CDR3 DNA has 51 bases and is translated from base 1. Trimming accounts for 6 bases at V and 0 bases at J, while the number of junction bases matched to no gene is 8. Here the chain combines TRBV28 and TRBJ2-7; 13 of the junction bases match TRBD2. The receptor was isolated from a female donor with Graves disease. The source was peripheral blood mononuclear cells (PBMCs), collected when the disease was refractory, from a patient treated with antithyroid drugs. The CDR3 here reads CASRRLAGGGASYEQYF. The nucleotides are TGTGCCAGCAGGAGACTAGCGGGAGGTGGGGCCTCCTACGAGCAGTACTTC.